In its sample, the clone carrying this TCR beta chain was seen a few times. No antigen is known for it. The primer mix had 60 Vbeta and 13 Jbeta primers. The repertoire was sequenced with immunoSEQ multiplex PCR; TCRdb's copy has only in-frame clones and lacks some. Found here are about 67,000 clones, about four fifths of them singletons; the top ten hold around 4.2%. These data originate in a study of cytomegalovirus exposure and HLA in healthy donors. Study findings and constraints: A later analysis by the authors found several of the most significant clusters apparently linked to common viral pathogens.

Input material: PBMCs. The origin of this receptor is a woman aged 25 to 39 in good health and CMV-seronegative.

As DNA, the CDR3 is TGTGCCAGCTCCGGGACAGCGAACACCGGGGAGCTGTTTTTT. Translation: CASSGTANTGELFF. The chain has TRBV11-2 and TRBJ2-2, with 7 bases fitting TRBD1. The CDR3 length is 14 residues. Germline lookup yields CDR1 SGHAT and CDR2 FQNNGV. J lost 0 bases, V lost 8 bases, and 3 bases had no gene match.